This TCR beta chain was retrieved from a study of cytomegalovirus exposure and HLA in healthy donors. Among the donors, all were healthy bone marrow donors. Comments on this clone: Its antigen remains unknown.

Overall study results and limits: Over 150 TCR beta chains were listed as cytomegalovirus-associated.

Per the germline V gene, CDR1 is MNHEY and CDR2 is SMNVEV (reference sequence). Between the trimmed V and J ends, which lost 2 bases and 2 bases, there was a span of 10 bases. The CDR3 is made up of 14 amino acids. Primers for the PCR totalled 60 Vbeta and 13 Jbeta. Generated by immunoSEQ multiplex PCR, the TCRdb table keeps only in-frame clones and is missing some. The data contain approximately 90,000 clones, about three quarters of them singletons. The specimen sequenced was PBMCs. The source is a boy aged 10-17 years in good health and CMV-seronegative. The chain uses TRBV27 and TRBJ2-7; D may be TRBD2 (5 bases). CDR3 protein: CASSLRDPTYEQYF. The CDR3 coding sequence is TGTGCCAGCAGTTTACGGGATCCCACCTACGAGCAGTACTTC.